The entry that follows covers one TCR beta chain sequence. Its antigen is still unknown. The data are from a study of shared clonotypes between healthy human individuals. Study-level findings and limits: Among the subsets, naive ones generally showed larger estimated richness than memory ones. Some naive CD4 clonotypes, roughly 4.5%, turned up in common across four donors.

The CDR3 is 11 amino acids. The V and J ends lost 3 bases and 10 bases respectively, with 8 bases between them. CDR1 is SGHNT and CDR2 is YYREEE in the germline V gene (reference sequence). The assay was carried out at the deep level. Once extracted for a subset, genomic DNA was divided evenly among several immunoSEQ plates. Sequencing was performed with immunoSEQ multiplex PCR; in TCRdb, only in-frame clones are kept and a portion is missing. In the table there are more than 2,000,000 clones, around 90% of which are singletons. The chain links TRBV5-4 to TRBJ2-1; D is unclear. This receptor was obtained from a young man in good health. Sequenced sample: naive CD4+ T cells sorted from blood. Subset here: CD45RA+ positively selected. For the CDR3, the DNA is TGTGCCAGCAGCTCACGTCTCGAGCAGTTCTTC. This codes for CASSSRLEQFF.